This T cell receptor (beta chain) was sequenced during a study of identifying expanded T cells in peripheral blood. This clone was recorded once. No antigen is known for it. Collection occurred without any documented infections or immune events in donors. Sequencing used immunoSEQ multiplex PCR; TCRdb keeps in-frame clones, though not all of them. Among about 82,000 clones, 70% to 90% were seen once, and the ten largest hold roughly 7%. Notes on the study in general: Clone count variance between approximately 2-week samples rose with total template count. Approximately 1.1 clones differed between technical replicates, versus approximately 17 and 20 over time.

The CDR3 has 15 amino acids. V lost 0 bases, J lost 7 bases, and 15 bases lay in between. Looked up from germline, CDR1 is LGHNA and CDR2 is YNFKEQ. This TCR derives from a person aged 18 to 75 in good health. The chain links TRBV4-2 to TRBJ1-1; D is unclear. The sequenced material came from blood. The CDR3 region has the DNA TGTGCCAGCAGCCAAGATAGTGGCCGCCGGGATGAAGCTTTCTTT. This translates into CASSQDSGRRDEAFF.